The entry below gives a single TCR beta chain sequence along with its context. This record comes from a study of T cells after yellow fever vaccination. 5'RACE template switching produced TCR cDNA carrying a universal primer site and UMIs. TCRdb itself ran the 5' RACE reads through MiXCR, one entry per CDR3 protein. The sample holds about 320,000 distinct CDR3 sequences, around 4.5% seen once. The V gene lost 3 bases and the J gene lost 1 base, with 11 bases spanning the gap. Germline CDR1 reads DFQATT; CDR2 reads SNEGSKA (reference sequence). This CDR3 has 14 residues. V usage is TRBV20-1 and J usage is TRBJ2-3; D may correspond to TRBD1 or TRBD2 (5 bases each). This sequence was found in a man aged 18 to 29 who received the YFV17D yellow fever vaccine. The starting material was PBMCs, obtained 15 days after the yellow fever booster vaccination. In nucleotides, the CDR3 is TGCAGTGCTAGTGGGGACCGACGCACAGATACGCAGTATTTT. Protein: CSASGDRRTDTQYF.